The source of this TCR beta chain is a study of early T cells in non-severe SARS-CoV-2 infection. In its sample, this clonotype was seen many times. The germline gives CDR1 SGHRS, CDR2 YFSETQ. This CDR3 is built from 13 residues. V lost 0 bases, J lost 2 bases, and 5 bases lay in between. TCRdb passed the 5' RACE reads through MiXCR, listing each CDR3 protein once. The sample lists approximately 45,000 distinct CDR3 sequences, around 5.7% occurring once. The chain employs TRBV5-1 and TRBJ1-1; D not certain. This receptor was taken from an adult who was a healthcare worker with PCR-confirmed SARS-CoV-2 infection or an uninfected control (not recorded which). Sequencing used whole blood. Written as DNA, the CDR3 is TGCGCCAGCAGCTTGGTCCTCAACACTGAAGCTTTCTTT. Protein: CASSLVLNTEAFF.